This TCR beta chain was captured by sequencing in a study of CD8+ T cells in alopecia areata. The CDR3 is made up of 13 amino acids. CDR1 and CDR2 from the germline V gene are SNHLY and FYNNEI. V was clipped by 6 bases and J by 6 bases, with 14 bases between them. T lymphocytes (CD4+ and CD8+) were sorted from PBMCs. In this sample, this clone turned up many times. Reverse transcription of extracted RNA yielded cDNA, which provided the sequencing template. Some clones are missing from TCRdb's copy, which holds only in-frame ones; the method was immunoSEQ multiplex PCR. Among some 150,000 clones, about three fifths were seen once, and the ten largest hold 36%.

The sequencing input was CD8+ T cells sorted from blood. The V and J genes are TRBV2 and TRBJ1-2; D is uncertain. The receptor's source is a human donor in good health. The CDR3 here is CASSSRGFDGYTF. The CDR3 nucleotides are TGTGCCAGCAGCTCCCGGGGTTTCGATGGCTACACCTTC. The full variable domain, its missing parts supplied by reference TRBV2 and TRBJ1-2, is EPEVTQTPSHQVTQMGQEVILRCVPISNHLYFYWYRQILGQKVEFLVSFYNNEISEKSEIFDDQFSVERPDGSNFTLKIRSTKLEDSAMYFCASSSRGFDGYTFGSGTRLTVV.